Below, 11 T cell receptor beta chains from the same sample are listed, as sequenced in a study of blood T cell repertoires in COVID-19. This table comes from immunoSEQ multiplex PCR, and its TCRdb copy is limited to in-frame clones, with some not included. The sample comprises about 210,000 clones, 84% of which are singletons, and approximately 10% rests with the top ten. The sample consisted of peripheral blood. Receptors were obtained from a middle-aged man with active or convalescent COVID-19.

CDR3 in amino acids: CATSDAGAVPYEQYF. CDR3 DNA sequence: TGTGCCACCAGTGATGCTGGGGCGGTTCCCTACGAGCAGTACTTC. The chain combines TRBV24-1 with TRBJ2-7; D possibly corresponds to TRBD1 (5 bases). Germline V CDR1 and CDR2: KGHDR, SFDVKD. CDR3 length equals 15 residues. V lost 3 bases and J lost 2, with 13 bases in between.

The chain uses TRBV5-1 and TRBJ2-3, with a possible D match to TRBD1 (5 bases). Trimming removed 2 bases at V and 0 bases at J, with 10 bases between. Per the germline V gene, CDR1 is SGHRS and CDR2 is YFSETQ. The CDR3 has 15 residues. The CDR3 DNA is TGCGCCAGCAGCTTCGACAGCACGAGCACAGATACGCAGTATTTT. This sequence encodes CASSFDSTSTDTQYF.

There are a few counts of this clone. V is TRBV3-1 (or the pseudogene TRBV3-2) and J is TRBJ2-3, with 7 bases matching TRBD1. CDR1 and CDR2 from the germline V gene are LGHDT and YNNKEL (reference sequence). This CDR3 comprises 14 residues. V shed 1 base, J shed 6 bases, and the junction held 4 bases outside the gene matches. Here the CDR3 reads CASSQAQGVDTQYF. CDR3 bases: TGTGCCAGCAGCCAAGCCCAGGGGGTTGATACGCAGTATTTT.

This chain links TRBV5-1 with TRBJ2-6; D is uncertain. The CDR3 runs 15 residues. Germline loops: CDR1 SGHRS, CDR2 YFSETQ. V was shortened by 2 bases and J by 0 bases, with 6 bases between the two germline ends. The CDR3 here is CASSLQSSGANVLTF. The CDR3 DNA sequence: TGCGCCAGCAGCTTACAGAGCTCTGGGGCCAACGTCCTGACTTTC.

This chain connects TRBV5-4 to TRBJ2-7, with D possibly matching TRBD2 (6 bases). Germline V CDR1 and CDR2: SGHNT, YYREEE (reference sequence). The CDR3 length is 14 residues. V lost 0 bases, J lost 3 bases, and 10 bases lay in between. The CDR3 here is CASSLAGSFYEQYF. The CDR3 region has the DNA TGTGCCAGCAGCTTGGCCGGGAGTTTCTACGAGCAGTACTTC.

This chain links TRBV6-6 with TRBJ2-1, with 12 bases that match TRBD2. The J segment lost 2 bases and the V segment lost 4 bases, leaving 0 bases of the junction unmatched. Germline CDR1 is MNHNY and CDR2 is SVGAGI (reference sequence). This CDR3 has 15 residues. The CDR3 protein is CASSWTSGAYNEQFF. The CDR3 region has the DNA TGTGCCAGCAGTTGGACTAGCGGGGCCTACAATGAGCAGTTCTTC.

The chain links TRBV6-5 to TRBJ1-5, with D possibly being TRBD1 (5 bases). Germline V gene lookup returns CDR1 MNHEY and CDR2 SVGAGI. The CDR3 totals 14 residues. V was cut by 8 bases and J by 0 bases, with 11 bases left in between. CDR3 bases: TGTGCCAGCGCTGACAGAGATAGCAATCAGCCCCAGCATTTT. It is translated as CASADRDSNQPQHF.

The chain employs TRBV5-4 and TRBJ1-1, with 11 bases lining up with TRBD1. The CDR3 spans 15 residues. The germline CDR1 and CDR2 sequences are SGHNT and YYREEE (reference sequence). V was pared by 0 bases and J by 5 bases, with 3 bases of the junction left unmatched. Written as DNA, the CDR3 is TGTGCCAGCAGCTTGGCCGGGACAGGGGGAACTGAAGCTTTCTTT. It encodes CASSLAGTGGTEAFF.

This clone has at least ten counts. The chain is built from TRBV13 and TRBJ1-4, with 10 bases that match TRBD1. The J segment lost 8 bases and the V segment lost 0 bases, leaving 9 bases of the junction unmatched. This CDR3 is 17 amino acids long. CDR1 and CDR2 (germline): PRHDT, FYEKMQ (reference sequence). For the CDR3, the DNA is TGTGCCAGCAGCTTAGGCCTTGGGACAGGGGAAGGGGAAAAACTGTTTTTT. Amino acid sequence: CASSLGLGTGEGEKLFF. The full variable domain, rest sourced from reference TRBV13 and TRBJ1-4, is AAGVIQSPRHLIKEKRETATLKCYPIPRHDTVYWYQQGPGQDPQFLISFYEKMQSDKGSIPDRFSAQQFSDYHSELNMSSLELGDSALYFCASSLGLGTGEGEKLFFGSGTQLSVL.

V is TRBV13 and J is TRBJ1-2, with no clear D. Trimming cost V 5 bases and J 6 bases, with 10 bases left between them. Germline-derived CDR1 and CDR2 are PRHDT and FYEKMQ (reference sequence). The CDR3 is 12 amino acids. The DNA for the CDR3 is TGTGCCAGCAGCCAGCCGGGAAATGGCTACACCTTC. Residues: CASSQPGNGYTF. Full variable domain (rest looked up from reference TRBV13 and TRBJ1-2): AAGVIQSPRHLIKEKRETATLKCYPIPRHDTVYWYQQGPGQDPQFLISFYEKMQSDKGSIPDRFSAQQFSDYHSELNMSSLELGDSALYFCASSQPGNGYTFGSGTRLTVV.

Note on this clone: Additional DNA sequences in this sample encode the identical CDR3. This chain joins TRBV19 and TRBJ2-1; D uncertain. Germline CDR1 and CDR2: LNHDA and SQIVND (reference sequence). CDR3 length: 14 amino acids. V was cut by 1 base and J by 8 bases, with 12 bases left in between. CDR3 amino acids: CASSIAVERHEQFF. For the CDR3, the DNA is TGTGCCAGTAGTATAGCTGTAGAGCGTCATGAGCAGTTCTTC.